These 7 T cell receptor beta chains share one sample of origin, sequenced in a study of blood T cells in healthy people across ages. Combining a sample-barcoded 5' primer with a J-beta primer mix, a second PCR ran for roughly 7 to 11 cycles. TCRdb reprocessed the 5' RACE reads with MiXCR, giving one entry per CDR3 protein. The sample carries around 970,000 distinct CDR3 sequences, roughly 51% recorded once. The sequenced sample consisted of blood. All receptors derive from a woman in her sixties or seventies in good health.

V is TRBV12-3 or TRBV12-4 and J is TRBJ2-3; 8 nucleotides align to TRBD2. The V gene end was trimmed by 5 bases and the J gene end by 4 bases; junction bases not matched to a gene: 11. This CDR3 has 16 amino acids. The CDR3 DNA sequence: TGTGCCAGCAGTACTCACAGCGGGAGAAGGTCAGATACGCAGTATTTT. Its protein is CASSTHSGRRSDTQYF.

V and J are TRBV4-3 and TRBJ2-7; D unclear. Germline CDR1 LGHNA, CDR2 YSLEER. V lost 0 bases and J lost 3, with 12 bases in between. The CDR3 loop spans 15 amino acids. Written as DNA, the CDR3 is TGCGCCAGCAGCCAAGATAACTTGGAAGGCTACGAGCAGTACTTC. It encodes CASSQDNLEGYEQYF.

The chain uses TRBV15 and TRBJ2-1; D unresolved. Germline lookup yields CDR1 LNHNV and CDR2 YYDKDF (reference sequence). The CDR3 covers 15 residues. Trimming took off 0 bases at V and 1 base at J, with 7 bases between the two ends. In nucleotides, the CDR3 is TGTGCCACCAGCAGAGATCCCTCGTCCTACAATGAGCAGTTCTTC. It specifies CATSRDPSSYNEQFF.

The chain is built from TRBV4-3 and TRBJ2-1; D perhaps matches TRBD2 (7 bases). The V end was cut by 0 bases, the J end by 8 bases, with 11 bases between. The CDR3 length is 14 residues. Germline CDR1 is LGHNA and CDR2 is YSLEER. This chain's CDR3 is CASSQDQGRDEQFF. CDR3 DNA: TGCGCCAGCAGCCAAGACCAGGGGAGGGATGAGCAGTTCTTC.

The chain recombines TRBV27 with TRBJ2-1, with D maybe TRBD1 (5 bases). The CDR3 has 15 residues. CDR1 and CDR2 (germline): MNHEY, SMNVEV (reference sequence). Trimming pared 3 bases from V and 0 bases from J, leaving 9 bases between. The CDR3 region is CASSLQGNSYNEQFF. In nucleotides, the CDR3 is TGTGCCAGCAGTTTGCAGGGAAACTCCTACAATGAGCAGTTCTTC.

The chain recombines TRBV9 with TRBJ1-1, with a tentative D call TRBD1 (6 bases). Germline assignment: CDR1 SGDLS and CDR2 YYNGEE. The CDR3 consists of 12 residues. The V gene lost 3 bases and the J gene lost 9 bases, with 12 bases spanning the gap. DNA of the CDR3: TGTGCCAGCAGCGCTAGGGGGGATAAAGCTTTCTTT. Its translation is CASSARGDKAFF.

This clonotype was seen only once. The rearrangement joins TRBV9 to TRBJ2-5; D call uncertain. TRBJ2-7 matches the DNA end more closely, so the J call is doubtful. This CDR3 comprises 13 residues. Germline CDR1 reads SGDLS; CDR2 reads YYNGEE. The CDR3 nucleotides read TGTGCCAGCAGCCCGGCCTCGGAAAACGAGCAGTACTTC. Residues: CASSPASENEQYF.